This paragraph reports one T cell receptor beta chain. The entry originates in a study of blood T cell repertoires in COVID-19. About the research overall: T cells, B-cell-depleted T cells, or PBMCs supplied cDNA or gDNA.

In the original analysis: By means of reference gene primer amplification, nucleated cell counts were estimated. Sequenced by immunoSEQ multiplex PCR; TCRdb stores in-frame clones only, minus some. V, J and clone size are those of that table, while D and trimming were read from the DNA. The sample has about 50,000 clones; around 85% are singletons. The CDR3 has 15 amino acids. Looked up from germline, CDR1 is SGDLS and CDR2 is YYNGEE. With V trimmed by 4 bases and J by 9 bases, 11 bases remained unmatched. The sample taken for sequencing was peripheral blood. The sequence derives from a woman aged 55 to 70 with acute or convalescent COVID-19. The chain has TRBV9 and TRBJ2-4; TRBD1 matches at 9 bases. This chain's CDR3 is CASSPRTQGASIQYF. CDR3 DNA sequence: TGTGCCAGCAGCCCTAGAACACAGGGGGCAAGCATTCAGTACTTC.